These T cell receptor beta chains were read from a single sample in a study of response to subunit inactivated influenza vaccine. MiXCR, run by TCRdb on the RT-PCR reads, gives a single entry per CDR3 protein. This sample has some 850,000 distinct CDR3 sequences; approximately 18% occur once, and the top ten carry under 13%. This material consisted of PBMCs from blood, taken 5 days after vaccination. Receptor source: a man aged 45-65 years who received an inactivated influenza vaccine. Both conserved end residues are part of each CDR3. D genes are given only for firm matches. Not every row has a clone size; where given, it reads once, few, many or a size class.

CDR3 DNA: TGCAGTGCTACTTACCCGGGACTAGCGAACAATGAGCAGTTCTTC
CDR3 protein: CSATYPGLANNEQFF
V gene: TRBV20-1
clone size: -
J gene: TRBJ2-1
D gene: TRBD2

CDR3 DNA: TGTGCCAGCAGCTTAGGGTATACAATCCAAGGGGAGACCCAGTACTTC
CDR3 protein: CASSLGYTIQGETQYF
V gene: TRBV7-7
clone size: few
J gene: TRBJ2-5
D gene: -

CDR3 DNA: TGTGCCAGCAGCTTAGGCCTCAGGGTCAATGAGCAGTTCTTC
CDR3 protein: CASSLGLRVNEQFF
V gene: TRBV13
clone size: -
J gene: TRBJ2-1
D gene: -

CDR3 DNA: TGCGCCAGCAGCCCTAATCCCGGGACAGGGGGGGATAATGAGCAGTTCTTC
CDR3 protein: CASSPNPGTGGDNEQFF
V gene: TRBV5-1
clone size: few
J gene: TRBJ2-1
D gene: TRBD1

CDR3 DNA: TGCAGTGCTAGTTCCAGCCCAGACCGCGAGCAGTACTTC
CDR3 protein: CSASSSPDREQYF
V gene: TRBV20-1
clone size: -
J gene: TRBJ2-7
D gene: -

CDR3 DNA: TGTGCCACCAGCAGAGATCGCGGACAGGGGAGGAATACGCAGTATTTT
CDR3 protein: CATSRDRGQGRNTQYF
V gene: TRBV15
clone size: many
J gene: TRBJ2-3
D gene: TRBD1

CDR3 DNA: TGTGCCAGCAGCACGGGACTAGCCCCGGATGAGCAGTTCTTC
CDR3 protein: CASSTGLAPDEQFF
V gene: TRBV7-3
clone size: -
J gene: TRBJ2-1
D gene: TRBD2

CDR3 DNA: TGTGCCAGCAGCCGGGACACCCGTGAAGTCCAGTCACCCCTCCACTTT
CDR3 protein: CASSRDTREVQSPLHF
V gene: TRBV6-1
clone size: few
J gene: TRBJ1-6
D gene: -

CDR3 DNA: TGTGCCAGCAGCCTTAAGGTCACTAACATTCAGTACTTC
CDR3 protein: CASSLKVTNIQYF
V gene: TRBV7-2
clone size: -
J gene: TRBJ2-4
D gene: -

CDR3 DNA: TGCGCCAGCAGCTTGGGCAGGGCGGGTGAAGCTTTCTTT
CDR3 protein: CASSLGRAGEAFF
V gene: TRBV5-1
clone size: -
J gene: TRBJ1-1
D gene: -

CDR3 DNA: TGTGCCAGCAGCCAAGCGGGCACAGATAATTCACCCCTCCACTTT
CDR3 protein: CASSQAGTDNSPLHF
V gene: TRBV4-2
clone size: few
J gene: TRBJ1-6
D gene: -

CDR3 DNA: TGCGCCAGCAGCCCCTCGACAGTTTACGAGCAGTACTTC
CDR3 protein: CASSPSTVYEQYF
V gene: TRBV5-1
clone size: -
J gene: TRBJ2-7
D gene: -

CDR3 DNA: TGTGCCATCGGGGGGCAGACGAACACCGGGGAGCTGTTTTTT
CDR3 protein: CAIGGQTNTGELFF
V gene: TRBV10-3
clone size: -
J gene: TRBJ2-2
D gene: -

CDR3 DNA: TGTGCCAGCAGCTCCAGGGAATTCGGCTACACCTTC
CDR3 protein: CASSSREFGYTF
V gene: TRBV12-3/TRBV12-4
clone size: -
J gene: TRBJ1-2
D gene: -

CDR3 DNA: TGTGCCAGCAGTTTCGGACAGGCCACGACCTACGAGCAGTACTTC
CDR3 protein: CASSFGQATTYEQYF
V gene: TRBV12-3/TRBV12-4
clone size: -
J gene: TRBJ2-7
D gene: TRBD1

CDR3 DNA: TGTGCCAGCGGAGCCGGGACAGTCGAAGCTTTCTTT
CDR3 protein: CASGAGTVEAFF
V gene: TRBV12-3/TRBV12-4
clone size: -
J gene: TRBJ1-1
D gene: TRBD1

CDR3 DNA: TGTGCCACCAAACCGGGACAGGGGAACTACGAGCAGTACTTC
CDR3 protein: CATKPGQGNYEQYF
V gene: TRBV10-3
clone size: few
J gene: TRBJ2-7
D gene: TRBD1

CDR3 DNA: TGCAGTGCTAGAGATTACACCTCCTACGAGCAGTACTTC
CDR3 protein: CSARDYTSYEQYF
V gene: TRBV20-1
clone size: many
J gene: TRBJ2-7
D gene: -

CDR3 DNA: TGTGCCATCAGCCCCGGGACAGAGTATGGCTACACCTTC
CDR3 protein: CAISPGTEYGYTF
V gene: TRBV10-3
clone size: few
J gene: TRBJ1-2
D gene: TRBD1

CDR3 DNA: TGTGCCAGCAGTCCTTCACGGTCGGACAGGGTCTACGAGCAGTACTTC
CDR3 protein: CASSPSRSDRVYEQYF
V gene: TRBV12-3/TRBV12-4
clone size: many
J gene: TRBJ2-7
D gene: TRBD1

CDR3 DNA: TGTGCCAGCAGCTTAAAGGGGGCCGGGCTAGCGGTGGTGGAGACCCAGTACTTC
CDR3 protein: CASSLKGAGLAVVETQYF
V gene: TRBV11-1
clone size: -
J gene: TRBJ2-5
D gene: -

CDR3 DNA: TGTGCCAGCAGCTTAGAAGCGGGGGCCTACAATGAGCAGTTCTTC
CDR3 protein: CASSLEAGAYNEQFF
V gene: TRBV7-2
clone size: many
J gene: TRBJ2-1
D gene: TRBD2

CDR3 DNA: TGTGCCAGCAGCCCCCAACCGGGGGCTCGAGATACGCAGTATTTT
CDR3 protein: CASSPQPGARDTQYF
V gene: TRBV7-2
clone size: -
J gene: TRBJ2-3
D gene: -

CDR3 DNA: TGTGCCAGCAGGTTTGCAGCGGGGGGCTCACGCACAGATACGCAGTATTTT
CDR3 protein: CASRFAAGGSRTDTQYF
V gene: TRBV2
clone size: -
J gene: TRBJ2-3
D gene: TRBD2

CDR3 DNA: TGTGCCAGCAGTATGACTAGCGCCGCCTACGAGCAGTACTTC
CDR3 protein: CASSMTSAAYEQYF
V gene: TRBV12-3/TRBV12-4
clone size: many
J gene: TRBJ2-7
D gene: TRBD2

CDR3 DNA: TGTGCCATCAGTGAAAACCCGGGACTAGCGGGGGACCGGTATTTT
CDR3 protein: CAISENPGLAGDRYF
V gene: TRBV10-3
clone size: few
J gene: TRBJ2-3
D gene: TRBD2

CDR3 DNA: TGTGCCAGCATCCTCTCCGCTTTGACCGGGGAGCTGTTTTTT
CDR3 protein: CASILSALTGELFF
V gene: TRBV7-3
clone size: -
J gene: TRBJ2-2
D gene: -

CDR3 DNA: TGCAGTGCTGCCCTACCCATTCCTAGCACAGATACGCAGTATTTT
CDR3 protein: CSAALPIPSTDTQYF
V gene: TRBV20-1
clone size: many
J gene: TRBJ2-3
D gene: -

CDR3 DNA: TGCGCCAGCAGCCCCGGACAGTCCTGGAGCTCCTACAATGAGCAGTTCTTC
CDR3 protein: CASSPGQSWSSYNEQFF
V gene: TRBV5-1
clone size: once
J gene: TRBJ2-1
D gene: -

CDR3 DNA: TGCGCCAGCAGCGGAGGAGTCACTAGCGGGAGCCCCAATGAGCAGTTCTTC
CDR3 protein: CASSGGVTSGSPNEQFF
V gene: TRBV5-1
clone size: few
J gene: TRBJ2-1
D gene: TRBD2

CDR3 DNA: TGTGCCAGCATCCCTCGGGGGGGGACGTATGGCTACACCTTC
CDR3 protein: CASIPRGGTYGYTF
V gene: TRBV6-1
clone size: -
J gene: TRBJ1-2
D gene: -

CDR3 DNA: TGTGCCAGCAGCCGACTAGGCACAGATACGCAGTATTTT
CDR3 protein: CASSRLGTDTQYF
V gene: TRBV12-3/TRBV12-4
clone size: many
J gene: TRBJ2-3
D gene: -

CDR3 DNA: TGTGCCAGCAGCGTAGTTTTAGCCTCCTACAATGAGCAGTTCTTC
CDR3 protein: CASSVVLASYNEQFF
V gene: TRBV9
clone size: -
J gene: TRBJ2-1
D gene: -

CDR3 DNA: TGCAGCGTTTCGGGACGGAGCTATCCCTACGAGCAGTACTTC
CDR3 protein: CSVSGRSYPYEQYF
V gene: TRBV29-1
clone size: many
J gene: TRBJ2-7
D gene: -

CDR3 DNA: TGCAGCGTTGAAGAGGGACACTTGACCTATGGCTACACCTTC
CDR3 protein: CSVEEGHLTYGYTF
V gene: TRBV29-1
clone size: -
J gene: TRBJ1-2
D gene: -

CDR3 DNA: TGCAGTGCGGGACAGGGAGCCATAGGGGATACGCAGTATTTT
CDR3 protein: CSAGQGAIGDTQYF
V gene: TRBV20-1
clone size: -
J gene: TRBJ2-3
D gene: TRBD1

CDR3 DNA: TGCGCCAGCAGTGAGTCGGACAACGAGCAGTACTTC
CDR3 protein: CASSESDNEQYF
V gene: TRBV10-1
clone size: -
J gene: TRBJ2-7
D gene: -

CDR3 DNA: TGTGCCAGCAGCGTAGACGGGAGGGCCTTCAATGAGCAGTTCTTC
CDR3 protein: CASSVDGRAFNEQFF
V gene: TRBV9
clone size: few
J gene: TRBJ2-1
D gene: TRBD2

CDR3 DNA: TGTGCCAGCAGTGATAAGACAGCCGACTCCTACGAGCAGTACTTC
CDR3 protein: CASSDKTADSYEQYF
V gene: TRBV25-1
clone size: -
J gene: TRBJ2-7
D gene: -

CDR3 DNA: TGCAGTGCTAGCCTACCGGGGTACACCGGGGAGCTGTTTTTT
CDR3 protein: CSASLPGYTGELFF
V gene: TRBV20-1
clone size: -
J gene: TRBJ2-2
D gene: -

CDR3 DNA: TGTGCCAGCAGTTCCGTGAGCGTCGCGGGAGGGCCCGGGGCGAACACCGGGGAGCTGTTTTTT
CDR3 protein: CASSSVSVAGGPGANTGELFF
V gene: TRBV28
clone size: -
J gene: TRBJ2-2
D gene: TRBD2

CDR3 DNA: TGTGCCAGCAGCTTGGAGGTTAGACTCTTATCCCAAGAGACCCAGTACTTC
CDR3 protein: CASSLEVRLLSQETQYF
V gene: TRBV5-5
clone size: -
J gene: TRBJ2-5
D gene: -

CDR3 DNA: TGCAGCGGTGGGACGGCCAAGGCTGAAGCTTTCTTT
CDR3 protein: CSGGTAKAEAFF
V gene: TRBV29-1
clone size: -
J gene: TRBJ1-1
D gene: -

CDR3 DNA: TGTGCCAGCAGCGTAGGGGTTTTTCGGGAGACCCAGTACTTC
CDR3 protein: CASSVGVFRETQYF
V gene: TRBV9
clone size: many
J gene: TRBJ2-5
D gene: -

CDR3 DNA: TGTGCCACCAGTGATTTGCCGAGGGCCAACAAATACACCGGGGAGCTGTTTTTT
CDR3 protein: CATSDLPRANKYTGELFF
V gene: TRBV24-1
clone size: -
J gene: TRBJ2-2
D gene: -

CDR3 DNA: TGCAGTGCTAAGAACAGGAAGCATCAGCCCCAGCATTTT
CDR3 protein: CSAKNRKHQPQHF
V gene: TRBV20-1
clone size: few
J gene: TRBJ1-5
D gene: -

CDR3 DNA: TGCGCCAGCAGCCAAGATTATAGAACAGGGGTGAACACAGATACGCAGTATTTT
CDR3 protein: CASSQDYRTGVNTDTQYF
V gene: TRBV4-1
clone size: -
J gene: TRBJ2-3
D gene: TRBD1

CDR3 DNA: TGTGCCAGCAGTGATTTCGGTGAGCAGTTCTTC
CDR3 protein: CASSDFGEQFF
V gene: TRBV2
clone size: few
J gene: TRBJ2-1
D gene: -

CDR3 DNA: TGTGCCAGCAGCGCATTAGGAGTCTATGGCTACACCTTC
CDR3 protein: CASSALGVYGYTF
V gene: TRBV7-8
clone size: -
J gene: TRBJ1-2
D gene: -

CDR3 DNA: TGTGCCAGCAGTTTATGGGCGGAGATGGGGGAGCTGTTTTTT
CDR3 protein: CASSLWAEMGELFF
V gene: TRBV27
clone size: -
J gene: TRBJ2-2
D gene: -

CDR3 DNA: TGCAGTGCTAGAGCGCTTTACCAAGAGACCCAGTACTTC
CDR3 protein: CSARALYQETQYF
V gene: TRBV20-1
clone size: few
J gene: TRBJ2-5
D gene: -

CDR3 DNA: TGTGCCAGCTCACCACCGACGGGGGCGCCCAATGAGCAGTTCTTC
CDR3 protein: CASSPPTGAPNEQFF
V gene: TRBV18
clone size: -
J gene: TRBJ2-1
D gene: -

CDR3 DNA: TGCAGTGCTCCTAGATCATTGGCCGCGAACACCGGGGAGCTGTTTTTT
CDR3 protein: CSAPRSLAANTGELFF
V gene: TRBV20-1
clone size: -
J gene: TRBJ2-2
D gene: -

CDR3 DNA: TGCAGTGCTAGAGGACACCACAAAAACATTCAGTACTTC
CDR3 protein: CSARGHHKNIQYF
V gene: TRBV20-1
clone size: few
J gene: TRBJ2-4
D gene: -